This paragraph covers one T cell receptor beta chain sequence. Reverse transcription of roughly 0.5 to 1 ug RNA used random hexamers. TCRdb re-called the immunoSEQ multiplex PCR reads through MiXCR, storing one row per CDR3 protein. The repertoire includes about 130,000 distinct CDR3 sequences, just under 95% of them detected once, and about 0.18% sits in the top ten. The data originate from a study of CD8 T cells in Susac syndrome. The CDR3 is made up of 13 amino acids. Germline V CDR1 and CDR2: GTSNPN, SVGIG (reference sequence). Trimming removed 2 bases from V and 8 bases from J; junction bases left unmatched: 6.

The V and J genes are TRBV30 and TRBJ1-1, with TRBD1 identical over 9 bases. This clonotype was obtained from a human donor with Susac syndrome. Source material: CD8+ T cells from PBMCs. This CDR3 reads CAWSSGQGGEAFF. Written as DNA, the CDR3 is TGTGCCTGGAGTTCGGGACAGGGAGGCGAAGCTTTCTTT.